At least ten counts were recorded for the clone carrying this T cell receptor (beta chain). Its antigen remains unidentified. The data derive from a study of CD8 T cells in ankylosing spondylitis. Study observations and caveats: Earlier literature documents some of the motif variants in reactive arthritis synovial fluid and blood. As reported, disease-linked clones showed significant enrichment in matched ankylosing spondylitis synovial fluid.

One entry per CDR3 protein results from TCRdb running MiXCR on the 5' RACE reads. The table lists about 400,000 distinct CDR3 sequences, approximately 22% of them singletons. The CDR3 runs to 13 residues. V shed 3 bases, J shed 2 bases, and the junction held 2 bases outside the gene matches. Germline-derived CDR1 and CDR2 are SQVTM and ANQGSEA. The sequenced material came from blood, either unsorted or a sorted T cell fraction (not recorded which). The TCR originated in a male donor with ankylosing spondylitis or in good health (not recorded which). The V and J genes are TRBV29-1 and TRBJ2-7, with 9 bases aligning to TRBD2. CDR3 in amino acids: CSVEGLAPYEQYF. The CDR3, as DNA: TGCAGCGTTGAGGGACTAGCCCCCTACGAGCAGTACTTC.